Detailed here is one TCR beta chain. Its target antigen remains unknown. The input lacks base qualities; no much larger clone sits a single base away. This sample is drawn from a study of graft-versus-host responses after intestinal transplantation (dated by TCRdb to about 2021). A note on the overall study: Recipients received multivisceral, liver-intestinal, or isolated intestinal transplants. Alloreactive clones were identified by sequencing pre-transplant mixed lymphocyte reaction products and comparing them with unstimulated pre-transplant donor and recipient T cells. After intestinal transplantation, graft-versus-host and host-versus-graft alloreactive T cell clones were followed in the graft, circulation and bone marrow using bulk TCR-beta CDR3 sequencing. Rather than going through the commercial service, samples from a few later patients were sequenced in-house on an Illumina MiSeq and processed with MiXCR. Donor T cell macrochimerism was defined as a peak of at least 4% donor T cells among recipient peripheral blood mononuclear cells. The cohort enrolled 24 intestinal transplant recipients including one retransplant, and a few patients lacking pretransplant specimens were excluded. All recipients received anti-thymocyte globulin induction followed by maintenance tacrolimus and steroids for about three years.

Libraries were built with the immunoSEQ multiplex PCR assay. In most patients, genomic DNA was isolated using the Qiagen DNeasy Blood and Tissue Kit and sent frozen to Adaptive Biotechnologies for TCR sequencing. For most patients, high-throughput TCR-beta CDR3 sequencing of genomic DNA was performed by Adaptive Biotechnologies. Per the source publication's procedure: Adaptive's ImmunoSEQ software supplied the TCR sequencing data for 18 patients, while MiXCR and VDJtools were used to process a few other patients. To correct CD4 versus CD8 sorting errors, sequences present in both subsets at a frequency ratio below 5:1 were removed. Because the origin of CDR3 nucleotide sequences shared between donor and recipient could not be assigned, those sequences were removed. Alloreactive clones required at least 2-fold expansion over unstimulated cells and minimum CFSE-low frequency of 0.002% (template counts) or 0.001% (read counts). A clone was considered mappable if detected in the sequenced pre-transplant spleen, lymph node, or MLR CFSE-low populations of the donor or recipient. Cumulative frequency of alloreactive clones was calculated as a percentage of all sequences weighted by copy number. TCRdb took over this immuneACCESS table, retaining in-frame rearrangements with V and J assigned. Such tables are incomplete; in checked studies, under half of the missing clones stem from an unresolved V gene, and the remainder is unexplained. That table is the source of V, J and clone size, and D and trimming were worked out from the DNA. The table for this sample lists around 26,000 clones; roughly 86% of them were counted only once. The ten most abundant clones make up just over 0.9% of the sample.

The time point label on this specimen signifies: cells obtained before transplantation from donor or recipient. CD3+CD4+ and CD3+CD8+ populations were FACS-sorted from unstimulated pre-transplant donor and recipient cells taken from spleen or lymph nodes. The V end loses 0 bases and the J end loses 3 bases, and a stretch of 9 bases separates them. Based on the germline V gene, the CDR1 and CDR2 sequences are MGHRA and YSYEKL. The CDR3 contains 15 residues, cysteine and phenylalanine counted. The entry retains the CDR3 DNA only, 45 bases that are in frame from base 1. Broader findings and caveats from the paper: Early after transplant, declines in HvG clones were associated with peak levels of circulating GvH clones. GvH clones were detected in recipient bone marrow, and some appeared earlier in ileal mucosa or blood, consistent with an intestinal mucosal origin. In the allografts of patients with donor T cell macrochimerism, GvH to HvG T cell clonal ratios were high. Conclusions were limited by the relatively low number and heterogeneity of intestinal transplant patients.

Sequenced material: unstimulated CD8+ T cells sorted from spleen or lymph node cells, taken before transplant. This TCR was recovered from a human donor who was the organ donor for an intestinal transplant. Recombination connected TRBV4-1 to TRBJ2-1, with no confident D gene call. The CDR3 protein sequence reads: CASSQDGSSYNEQFF. The DNA reads TGCGCCAGCAGCCAAGATGGGTCTAGCTACAATGAGCAGTTCTTC.